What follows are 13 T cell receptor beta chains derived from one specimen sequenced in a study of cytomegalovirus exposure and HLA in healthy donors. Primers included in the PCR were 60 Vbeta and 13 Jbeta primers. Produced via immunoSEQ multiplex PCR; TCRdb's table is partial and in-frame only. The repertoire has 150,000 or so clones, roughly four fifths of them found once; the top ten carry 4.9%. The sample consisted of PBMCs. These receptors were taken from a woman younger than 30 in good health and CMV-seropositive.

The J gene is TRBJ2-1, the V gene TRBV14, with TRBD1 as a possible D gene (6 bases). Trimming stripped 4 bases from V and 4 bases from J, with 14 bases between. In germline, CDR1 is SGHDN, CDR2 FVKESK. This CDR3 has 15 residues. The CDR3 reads CASSLRDNIYNEQFF. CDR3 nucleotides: TGTGCCAGCAGCCTCCGGGACAACATATACAATGAGCAGTTCTTC.

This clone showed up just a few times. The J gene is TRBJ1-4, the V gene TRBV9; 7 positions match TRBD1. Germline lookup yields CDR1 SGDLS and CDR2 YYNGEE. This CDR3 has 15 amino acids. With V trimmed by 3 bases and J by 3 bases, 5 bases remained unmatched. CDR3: CASSATGEPNEKLFF. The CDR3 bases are TGTGCCAGCAGCGCAACAGGGGAGCCTAATGAAAAACTGTTTTTT.

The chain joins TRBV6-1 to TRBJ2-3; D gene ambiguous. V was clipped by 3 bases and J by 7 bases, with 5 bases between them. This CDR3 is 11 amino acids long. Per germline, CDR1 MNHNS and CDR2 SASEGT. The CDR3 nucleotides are TGTGCCAGCAGTGATGTAAATACGCAGTATTTT. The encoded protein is CASSDVNTQYF.

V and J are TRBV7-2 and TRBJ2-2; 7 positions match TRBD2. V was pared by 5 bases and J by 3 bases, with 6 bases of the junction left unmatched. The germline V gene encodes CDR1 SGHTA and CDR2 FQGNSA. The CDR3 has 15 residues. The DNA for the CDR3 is TGTGCCAGCAGCGGGCCTAGCGGATACACCGGGGAGCTGTTTTTT. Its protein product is CASSGPSGYTGELFF.

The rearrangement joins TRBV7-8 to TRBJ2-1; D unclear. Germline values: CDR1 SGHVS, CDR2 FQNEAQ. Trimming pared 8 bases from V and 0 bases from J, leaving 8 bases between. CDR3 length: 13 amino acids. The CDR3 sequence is CASRTSSYNEQFF. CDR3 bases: TGTGCCAGCCGAACGAGCTCCTACAATGAGCAGTTCTTC.

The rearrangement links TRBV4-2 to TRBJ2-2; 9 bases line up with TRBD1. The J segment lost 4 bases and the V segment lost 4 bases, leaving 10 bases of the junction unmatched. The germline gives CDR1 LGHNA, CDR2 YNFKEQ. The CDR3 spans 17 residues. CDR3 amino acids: CASSRRDGTGSTGELFF. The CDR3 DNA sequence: TGTGCCAGCAGCCGACGAGACGGGACAGGGAGCACCGGGGAGCTGTTTTTT.

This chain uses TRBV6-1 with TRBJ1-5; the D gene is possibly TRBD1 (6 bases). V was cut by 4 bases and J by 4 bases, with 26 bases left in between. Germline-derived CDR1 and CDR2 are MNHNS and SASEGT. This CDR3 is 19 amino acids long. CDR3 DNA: TGTGCCAGCAGTGTTTTTTCCCGGTCGACAGGTCTTAGAAATCAGCCCCAGCATTTT. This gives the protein CASSVFSRSTGLRNQPQHF.

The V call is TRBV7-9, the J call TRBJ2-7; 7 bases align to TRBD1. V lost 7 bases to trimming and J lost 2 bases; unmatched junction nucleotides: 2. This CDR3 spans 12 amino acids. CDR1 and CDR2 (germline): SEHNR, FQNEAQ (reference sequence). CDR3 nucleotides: TGTGCCAGCACCGGGACAGCCTACGAGCAGTACTTC. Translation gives CASTGTAYEQYF.

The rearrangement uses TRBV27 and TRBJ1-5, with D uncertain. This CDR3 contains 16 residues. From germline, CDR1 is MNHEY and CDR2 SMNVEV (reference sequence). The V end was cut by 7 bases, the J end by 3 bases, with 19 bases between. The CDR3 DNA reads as TGTGCCAGCACTCTCCCGGGAGCCTCTTACAATCAGCCCCAGCATTTT. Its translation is CASTLPGASYNQPQHF.

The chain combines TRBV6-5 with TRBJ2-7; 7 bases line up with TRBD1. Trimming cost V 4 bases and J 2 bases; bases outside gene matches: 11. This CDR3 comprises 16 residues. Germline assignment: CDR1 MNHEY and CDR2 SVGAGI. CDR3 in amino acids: CASSWNQGERTYEQYF. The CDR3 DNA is TGTGCCAGCAGTTGGAACCAGGGGGAGAGGACCTACGAGCAGTACTTC.

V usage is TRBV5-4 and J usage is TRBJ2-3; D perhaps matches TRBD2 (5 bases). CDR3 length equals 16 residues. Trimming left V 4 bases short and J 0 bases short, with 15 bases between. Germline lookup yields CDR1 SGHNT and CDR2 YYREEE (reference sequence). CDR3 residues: CASSPGPGGSTDTQYF. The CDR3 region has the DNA TGTGCCAGCAGCCCCGGGCCAGGCGGGAGCACAGATACGCAGTATTTT.

The chain's CDR3 is CASSRTLARGLFF. The DNA for the CDR3 is TGTGCCAGCAGCCGCACCCTGGCCAGGGGACTGTTTTTT. This chain connects TRBV14 to TRBJ1-4; the D gene is possibly TRBD1 (6 bases). The CDR3 length is 13 residues. With 4 bases removed from V and 13 bases from J, the gap between germline ends came to 16 bases. The germline CDR1 and CDR2 sequences are SGHDN and FVKESK.

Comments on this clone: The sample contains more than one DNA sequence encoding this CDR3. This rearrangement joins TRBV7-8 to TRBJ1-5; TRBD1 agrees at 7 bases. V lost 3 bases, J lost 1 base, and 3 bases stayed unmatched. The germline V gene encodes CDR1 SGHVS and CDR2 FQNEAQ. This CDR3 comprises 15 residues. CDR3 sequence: CASSFTGDSNQPQHF. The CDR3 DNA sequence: TGTGCCAGCAGCTTTACAGGGGACAGCAATCAGCCCCAGCATTTT.